This T cell receptor beta chain was identified in a study of shared clonotypes between healthy human individuals. Study findings and constraints: Incomplete sequencing of sorted subsets was indicated by rarefaction despite large depth.

TCRdb's copy holds only in-frame clones and misses some; the assay was immunoSEQ multiplex PCR. The table has a few million clones, 85% to 95% seen once; the top ten hold roughly 0.36%. CD4+ cell separation produced CD45RA+ naive and CD45RA-negative memory subsets. The J segment lost 2 bases and the V segment lost 6 bases, leaving 4 bases of the junction unmatched. CDR1 is LNHDA and CDR2 is SQIVND in the germline V gene (reference sequence). The CDR3 totals 15 residues. With regard to this clone: The target antigen is unknown. The sample carries other DNA sequences with the same CDR3.

The sequencing input was naive CD4+ T cells from PBMCs. The sample's subset: CD45RA+ positively selected. This receptor was obtained from a young man in good health. Some clones in this sample may be carry-over from other donors' samples. This chain joins TRBV19 and TRBJ2-2; 9 positions agree with TRBD1. The CDR3 nucleotides are TGTGCCAGTAGCCGGACAGGGGCCAACACCGGGGAGCTGTTTTTT. Encoded protein: CASSRTGANTGELFF.